This TCR beta chain emerged from a study of blood T cells in healthy people across ages. Overall study findings and caveats: A roughly linear fall in TCR beta diversity per million T cells was seen with increasing age.

This CDR3 spans 15 amino acids. Per the germline V gene, CDR1 is MNHEY and CDR2 is SVGAGI. Trimming took 5 bases from V and 2 from J, leaving 13 bases between them. A second PCR, run for roughly 7 to 11 cycles, used a sample-barcoded 5' primer plus a J-beta primer mix. TCRdb independently ran MiXCR on the 5' RACE reads; one entry per CDR3 protein. Of about 680,000 distinct CDR3 sequences listed, 49% are singletons. As regards this clonotype: Its matching antigen is unknown.

The people who gave samples were healthy Caucasians from Russia, aged roughly 6 to 90. V gene TRBV6-5 combines with J gene TRBJ1-5; D is undetermined. Sample: blood. The sequence came from a woman in her sixties or seventies in good health. As DNA, the CDR3 is TGTGCCAGCAGTCGACCCCCGGGAGGCAATCAGCCCCAGCATTTT. This encodes CASSRPPGGNQPQHF.